Here is one T cell receptor (beta chain) with its context. The antigen is undetermined. This sample is part of a study of T cell responses to AZD1222 COVID-19 vaccine. Study-wide results and caveats: Increased Spike-specific TCR breadth and depth were observed after two AZD1222 doses. Donor demographics were predominantly white British with a female majority; clonal diversity may be underestimated.

The CDR3 sequence is 16 residues long. The germline V and J ends were trimmed by 0 bases and 2 bases, with 13 bases remaining between them. Using immunoSEQ multiplex PCR, the repertoire was profiled, and TCRdb retains in-frame clones only, with some absent. The sample contains more than 95,000 clones, roughly nine tenths of which appear only once. The clonotype comes from an adult who received the MenACWY meningococcal vaccine as a control. Material: peripheral blood, obtained 28 days after the second dose of the MenACWY control vaccine. This chain connects TRBV23-1 to TRBJ1-1; possibly TRBD1 for D (5 bases). TRBV23-1 is designated an ORF whose function remains uncertain. DNA for the CDR3: TGCGCCAGCAGTCAATCACGGACATGGACTAACACTGAAGCTTTCTTT. Its translation is CASSQSRTWTNTEAFF.